This is a list of T cell receptor beta chains from one sample in a study of shared clonotypes between healthy human individuals. Assay: immunoSEQ multiplex PCR; the TCRdb copy retains only in-frame clones and omits some. The profile covers some 630,000 clones, with approximately 75% appearing a single time and approximately 1.8% taken by the ten largest. The specimen sequenced was memory CD4+ T cells sorted from blood. These receptors were collected from a woman aged 25 to 39 in good health. Each CDR3 is given with its conserved first and last residue. Fields, in order: J gene, clone size, D gene, V gene, CDR3 protein, CDR3 DNA. The D gene is left open where the match is weak. Rows give clone size only sometimes, using once, few, many, or a class for an expanded clone.

J gene: TRBJ2-3; clone size: .; D gene: TRBD2; V gene: TRBV13; CDR3 protein: CASSPRPSGSADTQYF; CDR3 DNA: TGTGCCAGCAGCCCACGGCCTAGCGGGAGTGCAGATACGCAGTATTTT
J gene: TRBJ2-7; clone size: .; D gene: .; V gene: TRBV23-1; CDR3 protein: CASKRIRGTTYEQYF; CDR3 DNA: TGCGCCAGCAAGCGAATCAGGGGGACTACCTACGAGCAGTACTTC
J gene: TRBJ1-5; clone size: .; D gene: .; V gene: TRBV27; CDR3 protein: CASSLGGFDQPQHF; CDR3 DNA: TGTGCCAGCAGTTTAGGAGGGTTTGATCAGCCCCAGCATTTT
J gene: TRBJ2-1; clone size: .; D gene: TRBD2; V gene: TRBV28; CDR3 protein: CASRAGGTTSYNEQFF; CDR3 DNA: TGTGCCAGCAGGGCAGGTGGGACTACCTCCTACAATGAGCAGTTCTTC
J gene: TRBJ2-7; clone size: .; D gene: TRBD1; V gene: TRBV28; CDR3 protein: CASSRSPGQGFYEQYF; CDR3 DNA: TGTGCCAGCAGCCGGTCTCCGGGACAGGGCTTTTACGAGCAGTACTTC
J gene: TRBJ1-1; clone size: .; D gene: .; V gene: TRBV7-3; CDR3 protein: CASSSTGNTEAFF; CDR3 DNA: TGTGCCAGCAGCTCGACAGGGAACACTGAAGCTTTCTTT
J gene: TRBJ2-5; clone size: .; D gene: TRBD2; V gene: TRBV7-2; CDR3 protein: CASSLWGTSGLETQYF; CDR3 DNA: TGTGCCAGCAGCTTATGGGGGACTAGCGGTTTAGAGACCCAGTACTTC
J gene: TRBJ1-5; clone size: .; D gene: .; V gene: TRBV2; CDR3 protein: CASSPGLNQPQHF; CDR3 DNA: TGTGCCAGCAGCCCCGGACTCAATCAGCCCCAGCATTTT
J gene: TRBJ1-1; clone size: .; D gene: .; V gene: TRBV25-1; CDR3 protein: CASSDFDTGKNTEAFF; CDR3 DNA: TGTGCCAGCAGTGACTTTGATACTGGGAAGAACACTGAAGCTTTCTTT
J gene: TRBJ1-1; clone size: .; D gene: .; V gene: TRBV10-3; CDR3 protein: CAISEKGHGNTEAFF; CDR3 DNA: TGTGCCATCAGCGAGAAGGGGCACGGGAACACTGAAGCTTTCTTT
J gene: TRBJ2-1; clone size: .; D gene: TRBD2; V gene: TRBV25-1; CDR3 protein: CASSVSSGRGEQFF; CDR3 DNA: TGTGCCAGCAGTGTCTCTAGCGGGAGGGGTGAGCAGTTCTTC
J gene: TRBJ2-3; clone size: .; D gene: .; V gene: TRBV29-1; CDR3 protein: CSGKDFYRDTQYF; CDR3 DNA: TGCAGCGGGAAGGACTTCTATCGAGATACGCAGTATTTT
J gene: TRBJ2-3; clone size: few; D gene: TRBD2; V gene: TRBV27; CDR3 protein: CASSPEREVVRDTQYF; CDR3 DNA: TGTGCCAGCAGTCCAGAGCGGGAGGTGGTTAGAGATACGCAGTATTTT
J gene: TRBJ1-1; clone size: .; D gene: .; V gene: TRBV11-2; CDR3 protein: CASSLARNRANTEAFF; CDR3 DNA: TGTGCCAGCAGCTTAGCTAGGAACAGGGCCAACACTGAAGCTTTCTTT
J gene: TRBJ1-2; clone size: many; D gene: .; V gene: TRBV7-8; CDR3 protein: CASSLGQASYGYTF; CDR3 DNA: TGTGCCAGCAGCTTAGGTCAGGCCAGCTATGGCTACACCTTC
J gene: TRBJ2-7; clone size: .; D gene: TRBD2; V gene: TRBV19; CDR3 protein: CASRISGSSGEQYF; CDR3 DNA: TGTGCCAGTAGGATTAGCGGGAGTTCTGGAGAGCAGTACTTC
J gene: TRBJ2-1; clone size: many; D gene: .; V gene: TRBV2; CDR3 protein: CASSYSLGYNEQFF; CDR3 DNA: TGTGCCAGCAGTTATTCCCTGGGGTACAATGAGCAGTTCTTC
J gene: TRBJ2-1; clone size: .; D gene: TRBD2; V gene: TRBV28; CDR3 protein: CASSLGLAAYNEQFF; CDR3 DNA: TGTGCCAGCAGCCTGGGACTAGCGGCTTACAATGAGCAGTTCTTC
J gene: TRBJ2-5; clone size: .; D gene: TRBD1; V gene: TRBV11-3; CDR3 protein: CASSRGDRGETQYF; CDR3 DNA: TGTGCCAGCAGCCGAGGGGACAGGGGAGAGACCCAGTACTTC
J gene: TRBJ2-2; clone size: few; D gene: .; V gene: TRBV9; CDR3 protein: CASRVGDPNTGELFF; CDR3 DNA: TGTGCCAGCAGGGTGGGGGACCCGAACACCGGGGAGCTGTTTTTT
J gene: TRBJ2-7; clone size: few; D gene: TRBD2; V gene: TRBV27; CDR3 protein: CASSQRTRLVYEQYF; CDR3 DNA: TGTGCCAGCAGTCAGAGGACTAGGCTTGTTTACGAGCAGTACTTC
J gene: TRBJ2-6; clone size: .; D gene: TRBD1; V gene: TRBV5-6; CDR3 protein: CASSLDRGNGANVLTF; CDR3 DNA: TGTGCCAGCAGCTTGGACAGGGGTAACGGGGCCAACGTCCTGACTTTC
J gene: TRBJ2-5; clone size: .; D gene: TRBD2; V gene: TRBV19; CDR3 protein: CASTRTSGRKETQYF; CDR3 DNA: TGTGCCAGTACCAGGACTAGCGGGAGGAAGGAGACCCAGTACTTC
J gene: TRBJ1-1; clone size: .; D gene: .; V gene: TRBV5-4; CDR3 protein: CASSSWAQGNTEAFF; CDR3 DNA: TGTGCCAGCAGCTCCTGGGCCCAGGGGAACACTGAAGCTTTCTTT
J gene: TRBJ2-7; clone size: .; D gene: .; V gene: TRBV11-2; CDR3 protein: CASSYPSSSSFFYEQYF; CDR3 DNA: TGTGCCAGCAGCTACCCTTCATCTAGCTCCTTCTTCTACGAGCAGTACTTC
J gene: TRBJ2-7; clone size: few; D gene: .; V gene: TRBV7-6; CDR3 protein: CASSPQRDLYEQYF; CDR3 DNA: TGTGCCAGCAGCCCTCAACGGGACCTCTACGAGCAGTACTTC
J gene: TRBJ2-1; clone size: .; D gene: TRBD1; V gene: TRBV18; CDR3 protein: CASSPTGDGEQFF; CDR3 DNA: TGTGCCAGCTCACCGACAGGGGATGGTGAGCAGTTCTTC
J gene: TRBJ2-1; clone size: .; D gene: TRBD2; V gene: TRBV7-9; CDR3 protein: CASSPAGTSNNEQFF; CDR3 DNA: TGTGCCAGCAGCCCGGCGGGGACTAGTAACAATGAGCAGTTCTTC
J gene: TRBJ2-3; clone size: .; D gene: TRBD2; V gene: TRBV28; CDR3 protein: CASTEGLANTDTQYF; CDR3 DNA: TGTGCCAGCACCGAAGGACTAGCGAACACAGATACGCAGTATTTT
J gene: TRBJ2-7; clone size: .; D gene: TRBD2; V gene: TRBV5-1; CDR3 protein: CASSLGTSGTYEQYF; CDR3 DNA: TGCGCCAGCAGCCTCGGGACTAGCGGGACCTACGAGCAGTACTTC
J gene: TRBJ2-3; clone size: .; D gene: .; V gene: TRBV28; CDR3 protein: CASGRDQNTDTQYF; CDR3 DNA: TGTGCCAGCGGACGGGACCAAAACACAGATACGCAGTATTTT
J gene: TRBJ1-5; clone size: .; D gene: .; V gene: TRBV11-2; CDR3 protein: CASSLEGGNQPQHF; CDR3 DNA: TGTGCCAGCAGCCTTGAAGGGGGCAATCAGCCCCAGCATTTT
J gene: TRBJ2-7; clone size: .; D gene: TRBD1; V gene: TRBV5-4; CDR3 protein: CASTATGVEQYF; CDR3 DNA: TGTGCCAGCACCGCGACAGGGGTCGAGCAGTACTTC
J gene: TRBJ2-1; clone size: .; D gene: TRBD2; V gene: TRBV7-9; CDR3 protein: CASSLAGVAYNEQFF; CDR3 DNA: TGTGCCAGCAGCCTAGCGGGAGTAGCCTACAATGAGCAGTTCTTC
J gene: TRBJ2-3; clone size: .; D gene: TRBD1; V gene: TRBV11-1; CDR3 protein: CASSPSTGASTDTQYF; CDR3 DNA: TGTGCCAGCAGCCCCTCGACAGGGGCTAGCACAGATACGCAGTATTTT
J gene: TRBJ2-3; clone size: .; D gene: .; V gene: TRBV2; CDR3 protein: CASSELLAGTDTQYF; CDR3 DNA: TGTGCCAGCAGTGAACTACTAGCAGGCACAGATACGCAGTATTTT
J gene: TRBJ2-7; clone size: .; D gene: TRBD2; V gene: TRBV7-9; CDR3 protein: CASSTSGVSYEQYF; CDR3 DNA: TGTGCCAGCAGCACTAGCGGGGTTTCCTACGAGCAGTACTTC
J gene: TRBJ1-1; clone size: .; D gene: .; V gene: TRBV5-1; CDR3 protein: CASSPGSGTEAFF; CDR3 DNA: TGCGCCAGCAGCCCCGGTAGTGGCACTGAAGCTTTCTTT
J gene: TRBJ2-7; clone size: few; D gene: TRBD2; V gene: TRBV5-1; CDR3 protein: CASSSTLAGAYEQYF; CDR3 DNA: TGCGCCAGCAGCTCAACACTAGCGGGGGCCTACGAGCAGTACTTC
J gene: TRBJ2-5; clone size: .; D gene: .; V gene: TRBV21-1; CDR3 protein: CASRRAQYF; CDR3 DNA: TGTGCCAGCCGCCGGGCCCAGTACTTC
J gene: TRBJ1-2; clone size: .; D gene: TRBD1; V gene: TRBV6-6; CDR3 protein: CASSPGQGARYTF; CDR3 DNA: TGTGCCAGCAGCCCCGGACAGGGGGCCCGCTACACCTTC
J gene: TRBJ1-5; clone size: .; D gene: .; V gene: TRBV19; CDR3 protein: CASSPRLGGGTSNQPQHF; CDR3 DNA: TGTGCCAGTAGTCCCCGGCTTGGGGGGGGGACTAGCAATCAGCCCCAGCATTTT
J gene: TRBJ2-3; clone size: .; D gene: .; V gene: TRBV30; CDR3 protein: CAWTSGGEGTQYF; CDR3 DNA: TGTGCCTGGACCTCCGGAGGTGAGGGGACGCAGTATTTT
J gene: TRBJ1-5; clone size: many; D gene: .; V gene: TRBV7-4; CDR3 protein: CASKGGTGSNQPQHF; CDR3 DNA: TGTGCCAGCAAAGGGGGGACCGGTAGCAATCAGCCCCAGCATTTT
J gene: TRBJ1-1; clone size: few; D gene: .; V gene: TRBV4-1; CDR3 protein: CASSHLVGQTNTEAFF; CDR3 DNA: TGCGCCAGCAGCCACCTTGTCGGTCAGACGAACACTGAAGCTTTCTTT
J gene: TRBJ2-6; clone size: .; D gene: .; V gene: TRBV28; CDR3 protein: CASSFTGGANVLTF; CDR3 DNA: TGTGCCAGCAGTTTCACGGGGGGGGCCAACGTCCTGACTTTC
J gene: TRBJ2-7; clone size: .; D gene: .; V gene: TRBV6-1; CDR3 protein: CASSYGREQYF; CDR3 DNA: TGTGCCAGCAGTTACGGTCGGGAGCAGTACTTC
J gene: TRBJ1-1; clone size: .; D gene: .; V gene: TRBV13; CDR3 protein: CASSLGTRGRYSEAFF; CDR3 DNA: TGTGCCAGCAGCTTAGGTACCCGGGGGAGGTATAGTGAAGCTTTCTTT
J gene: TRBJ2-1; clone size: .; D gene: TRBD1; V gene: TRBV5-8; CDR3 protein: CASSNTPGGRSYNEQFF; CDR3 DNA: TGTGCCAGCAGCAACACCCCAGGGGGACGCTCCTACAATGAGCAGTTCTTC